Given below is one T cell receptor (beta chain) in context. Germline CDR1 and CDR2: SGHTS and YDEGEE. The CDR3 is made up of 13 amino acids. Trimming left V 4 bases short and J 7 bases short, with 11 bases between. The PCR ran on 60 Vbeta and 13 Jbeta primers. Produced via immunoSEQ multiplex PCR; TCRdb's table is partial and in-frame only. This sample has some 150,000 clones; about four fifths occur once, and the top ten carry roughly 3.6%. This sample is drawn from a study of cytomegalovirus exposure and HLA in healthy donors. V gene TRBV5-8 combines with J gene TRBJ2-2; D is unclear. Sequenced sample: PBMCs. The TCR originated in a human donor in good health. The chain's CDR3 is CASSKASVGELFF. The CDR3 nucleotides read TGTGCCAGCAGCAAAGCGTCCGTCGGGGAGCTGTTTTTT.